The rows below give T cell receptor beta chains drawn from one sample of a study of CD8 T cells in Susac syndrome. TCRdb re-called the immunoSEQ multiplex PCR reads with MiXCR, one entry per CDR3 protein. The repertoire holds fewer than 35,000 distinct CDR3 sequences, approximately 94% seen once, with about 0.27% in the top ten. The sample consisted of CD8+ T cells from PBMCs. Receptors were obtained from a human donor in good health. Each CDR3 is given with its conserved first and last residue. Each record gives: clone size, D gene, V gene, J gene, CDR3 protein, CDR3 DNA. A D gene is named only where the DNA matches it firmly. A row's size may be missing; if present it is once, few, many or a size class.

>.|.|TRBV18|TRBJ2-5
CASSPPARAETQYF
TGTGCCAGCTCACCACCTGCCAGAGCAGAGACCCAGTACTTC
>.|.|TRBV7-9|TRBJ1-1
CASSSGRRDEAFF
TGTGCCAGCAGTTCCGGGAGGCGGGATGAAGCTTTCTTT
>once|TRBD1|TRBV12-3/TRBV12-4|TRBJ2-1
CASTRGTGGFNEQFF
TGTGCCAGCACACGCGGGACAGGGGGCTTCAATGAGCAGTTCTTC
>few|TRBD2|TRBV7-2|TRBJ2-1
CASSLFSGGTGDEQFF
TGTGCCAGCAGCTTATTTAGCGGGGGAACCGGGGATGAGCAGTTCTTC
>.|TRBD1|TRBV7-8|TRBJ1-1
CASSLRLRTGGTEAFF
TGTGCCAGCAGCCTCCGATTAAGGACAGGGGGCACTGAAGCTTTCTTT
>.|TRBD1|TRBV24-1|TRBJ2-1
CATSAKGQGFYNEQFF
TGTGCCACCAGTGCCAAGGGACAGGGATTCTACAATGAGCAGTTCTTC
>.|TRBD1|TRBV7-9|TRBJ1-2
CASSLRQGRGRPPGYTF
TGTGCCAGCAGCTTAAGACAGGGGAGGGGGAGGCCCCCTGGCTACACCTTC
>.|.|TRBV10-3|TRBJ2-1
CAISENRLGGNEQFF
TGTGCCATCAGTGAGAACAGGTTAGGGGGCAATGAGCAGTTCTTC
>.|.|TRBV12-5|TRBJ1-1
CASGFPSASPTEAFF
TGTGCTAGTGGTTTTCCTTCGGCCTCCCCAACTGAAGCTTTCTTT
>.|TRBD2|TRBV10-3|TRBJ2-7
CAISDPGTSAYEQYF
TGTGCCATTTCCGACCCCGGGACTAGCGCCTACGAGCAGTACTTC
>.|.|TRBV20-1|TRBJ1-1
CSARDQEGRGTEAFF
TGCAGTGCTAGAGATCAGGAGGGAAGGGGCACTGAAGCTTTCTTT
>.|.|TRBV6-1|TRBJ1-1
CASSEARLTNTEAFF
TGTGCCAGCAGTGAAGCGCGCCTTACCAACACTGAAGCTTTCTTT
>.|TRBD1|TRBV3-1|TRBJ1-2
CASSRDRGSGYTF
TGTGCCAGCAGTCGGGACAGGGGGTCAGGCTACACCTTC
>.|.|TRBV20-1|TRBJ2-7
CSARDESYEQYF
TGCAGTGCTCGGGACGAATCCTACGAGCAGTACTTC
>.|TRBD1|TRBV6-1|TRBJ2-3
CASSETGVRTDTQYF
TGTGCCAGCAGTGAAACAGGGGTACGCACAGATACGCAGTATTTT
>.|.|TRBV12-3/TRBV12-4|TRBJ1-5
CASSFTGPPFNSNQPQHF
TGTGCCAGCAGTTTTACAGGCCCTCCTTTCAATAGCAATCAGCCCCAGCATTTT
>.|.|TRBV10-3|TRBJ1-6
CAISESWNRSPLHF
TGTGCCATCAGTGAGTCATGGAATCGTTCACCCCTCCACTTT
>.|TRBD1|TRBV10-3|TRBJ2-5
CAISGGDRGQETQYF
TGTGCCATCAGTGGTGGGGACAGGGGGCAAGAGACCCAGTACTTC
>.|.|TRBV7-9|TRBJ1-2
CAYGARRVYGYTF
TGTGCCTACGGAGCGAGAAGGGTTTATGGCTACACCTTC
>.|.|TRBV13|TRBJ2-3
CASSPPGTQYF
TGTGCCAGCAGCCCCCCTGGTACGCAGTATTTT
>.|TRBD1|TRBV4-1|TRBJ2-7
CASSQRQGESYEQYF
TGCGCCAGCAGCCAGCGACAGGGGGAATCCTACGAGCAGTACTTC
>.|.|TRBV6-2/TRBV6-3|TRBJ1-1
CASSYSENWEAFF
TGTGCCAGCAGTTACTCGGAAAATTGGGAAGCTTTCTTT
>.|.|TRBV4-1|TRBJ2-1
CASSQDADNEQFF
TGCGCCAGCAGCCAAGATGCCGACAATGAGCAGTTCTTC
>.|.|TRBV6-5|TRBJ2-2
CASTGTANTGELFF
TGTGCCAGCACAGGCACAGCGAACACCGGGGAGCTGTTTTTT
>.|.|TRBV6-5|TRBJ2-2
CASKTKRGDTGELFF
TGTGCCAGCAAAACAAAACGGGGAGACACCGGGGAGCTGTTTTTT
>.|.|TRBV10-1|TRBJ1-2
CASSESSYGYTF
TGCGCCAGCAGTGAGTCGAGCTATGGCTACACCTTC
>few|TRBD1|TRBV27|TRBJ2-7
CASSLNRGPAYEQYF
TGTGCCAGCAGTTTGAACAGGGGTCCCGCCTACGAGCAGTACTTC
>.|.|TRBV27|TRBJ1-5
CASSLGRNQPQHF
TGTGCCAGCAGTTTAGGGAGAAATCAGCCCCAGCATTTT
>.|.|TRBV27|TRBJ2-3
CASHKASSTDTQYF
TGTGCCAGCCATAAGGCTAGCAGCACAGATACGCAGTATTTT
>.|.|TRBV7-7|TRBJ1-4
CASSLAGPNEKLFF
TGTGCCAGCAGCTTAGCGGGCCCTAATGAAAAACTGTTTTTT
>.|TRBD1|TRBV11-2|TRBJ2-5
CASSLKLNEDRVLGLKTQYF
TGTGCCAGCAGCTTAAAGTTGAACGAAGACAGGGTACTGGGCCTGAAGACCCAGTACTTC
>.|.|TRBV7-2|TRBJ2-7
CASSPGWEYEQYF
TGTGCCAGCAGCCCGGGCTGGGAATACGAGCAGTACTTC
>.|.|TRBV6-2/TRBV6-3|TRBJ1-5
CASSRFGQNFNQPQHF
TGTGCCAGCAGTCGATTCGGACAGAATTTTAATCAGCCCCAGCATTTT
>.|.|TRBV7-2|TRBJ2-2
CASSFDGELFF
TGTGCCAGCAGCTTTGACGGGGAGCTGTTTTTT
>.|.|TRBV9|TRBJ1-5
CASSVGEGFGQPQHF
TGTGCCAGCAGCGTAGGGGAAGGGTTCGGTCAGCCCCAGCATTTT
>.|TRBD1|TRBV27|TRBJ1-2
CASSSTGDGYTF
TGTGCCAGCAGTAGTACAGGGGACGGCTACACCTTC
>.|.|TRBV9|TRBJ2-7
CASSEQPGATSYEQYF
TGTGCCAGCAGCGAACAGCCTGGCGCTACTTCCTACGAGCAGTACTTC
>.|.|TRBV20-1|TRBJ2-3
CSVRGASSTDTQYF
TGCAGTGTACGGGGGGCCTCTAGCACAGATACGCAGTATTTT
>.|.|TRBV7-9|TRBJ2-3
CASSGPITGIPDTQYF
TGTGCCAGCAGCGGACCGATCACAGGGATCCCAGATACGCAGTATTTT
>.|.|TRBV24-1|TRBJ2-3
CATSPGGPTDTQYF
TGTGCCACCAGTCCCGGGGGTCCCACAGATACGCAGTATTTT
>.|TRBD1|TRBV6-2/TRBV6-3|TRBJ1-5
CASSYRRGLNQPQHF
TGTGCCAGCAGTTACCGCAGGGGGCTCAATCAGCCCCAGCATTTT
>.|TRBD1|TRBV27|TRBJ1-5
CASSFNRDSSNQPQHF
TGTGCCAGCAGTTTTAACCGGGACAGTAGCAATCAGCCCCAGCATTTT
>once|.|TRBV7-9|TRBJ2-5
CASSPPHTEQETQYF
TGTGCCAGCAGCCCCCCGCACACCGAACAAGAGACCCAGTACTTC
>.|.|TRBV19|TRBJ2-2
CASFHRDTGELFF
TGTGCCAGTTTCCACAGGGACACCGGGGAGCTGTTTTTT
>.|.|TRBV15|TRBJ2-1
CATSRGEAGTKLF
TGTGCCACCAGCAGAGGGGAGGCAGGGACGAAACTCTTC
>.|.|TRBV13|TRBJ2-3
CASSLDGEGATDTQYF
TGTGCCAGCAGCTTAGATGGGGAGGGGGCCACAGATACGCAGTATTTT
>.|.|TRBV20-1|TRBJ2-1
CSARAAMGQASSYNEQFF
TGCAGTGCTAGAGCGGCAATGGGCCAGGCGAGCTCCTACAATGAGCAGTTCTTC
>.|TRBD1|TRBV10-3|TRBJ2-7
CATAGQGAGEQYF
TGTGCCACCGCCGGACAGGGGGCTGGCGAGCAGTACTTC
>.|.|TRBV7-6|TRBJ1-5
CASSLEEFQPQHF
TGTGCCAGCAGCTTAGAGGAGTTTCAGCCCCAGCATTTT
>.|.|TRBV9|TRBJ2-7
CASSFTGNGDYEQYF
TGTGCCAGCAGCTTTACAGGGAACGGTGACTACGAGCAGTACTTC
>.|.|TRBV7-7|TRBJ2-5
CASSLSHQETQYF
TGTGCCAGCAGCTTGAGCCACCAAGAGACCCAGTACTTC
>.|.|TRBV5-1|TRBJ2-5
CASSRPYESQYF
TGCGCCAGCAGCCGTCCGTACGAGTCCCAGTACTTC
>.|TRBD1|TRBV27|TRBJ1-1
CAIPGQGLTMNTEAFF
TGTGCCATTCCGGGACAGGGTTTAACCATGAACACTGAAGCTTTCTTT
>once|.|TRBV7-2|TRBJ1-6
CASSKPLGGALHF
TGTGCCAGCAGCAAACCCCTAGGGGGGGCCCTCCACTTT